Given below is one T cell receptor beta chain in context. This entry comes from a study of blood T cell repertoires in COVID-19. Study-wide background: The United States, Italy and Spain were the sources of the acute and convalescent COVID-19 samples. T cells, B-cell-depleted T cells, or PBMCs provided the cDNA or gDNA that served as material.

Germline V CDR1 and CDR2: MGHRA, YSYEKL. V was shortened by 0 bases and J by 4 bases, with 12 bases between the two germline ends. The CDR3 totals 15 residues. Authors' methods: Researchers report that nucleated cell counts were estimated from reference gene primer amplification. Sequencing was performed with immunoSEQ multiplex PCR; in TCRdb, only in-frame clones are kept and a portion is missing. That table supplies the V and J calls and clone size; D and trimming were determined from the DNA. Of tens of thousands of clones listed, approximately 80% were seen once; the top ten hold about 19%. The rearrangement links TRBV4-1 to TRBJ1-2; possibly TRBD1 for D (5 bases). This receptor was obtained from a woman aged 80 or older with acute or convalescent COVID-19. The sequenced material came from peripheral blood. The CDR3 DNA reads as TGCGCCAGCAGCCAAGATGGGGCAGGTATCTATGGCTACACCTTC. Encoded protein: CASSQDGAGIYGYTF.